The sequence of this TCR beta chain was determined in a study of blood T cells in healthy people across ages. V lost 1 base and J lost 2, with 8 bases in between. Germline CDR1 reads SQVTM; CDR2 reads ANQGSEA. The CDR3 has 13 amino acids. Next came a second PCR, run for roughly 6 to 11 cycles, which used a sample-barcoded 5' primer along with a J-beta primer mix. TCRdb processed the 5' RACE reads anew with MiXCR; each CDR3 protein has one entry. The sample yields around 990,000 distinct CDR3 sequences, 25% seen once. These data also formed part of another study, on T cells of mothers and their children.

This clonotype originated in a girl aged 2 to 9 in good health. Sequencing was carried out using blood. This chain uses TRBV29-1 with TRBJ1-2; tentatively, D is TRBD1 (5 bases). The DNA for the CDR3 is TGCAGCGTTGAAGCCCGGGACAACTATGGCTACACCTTC. Amino acids: CSVEARDNYGYTF.